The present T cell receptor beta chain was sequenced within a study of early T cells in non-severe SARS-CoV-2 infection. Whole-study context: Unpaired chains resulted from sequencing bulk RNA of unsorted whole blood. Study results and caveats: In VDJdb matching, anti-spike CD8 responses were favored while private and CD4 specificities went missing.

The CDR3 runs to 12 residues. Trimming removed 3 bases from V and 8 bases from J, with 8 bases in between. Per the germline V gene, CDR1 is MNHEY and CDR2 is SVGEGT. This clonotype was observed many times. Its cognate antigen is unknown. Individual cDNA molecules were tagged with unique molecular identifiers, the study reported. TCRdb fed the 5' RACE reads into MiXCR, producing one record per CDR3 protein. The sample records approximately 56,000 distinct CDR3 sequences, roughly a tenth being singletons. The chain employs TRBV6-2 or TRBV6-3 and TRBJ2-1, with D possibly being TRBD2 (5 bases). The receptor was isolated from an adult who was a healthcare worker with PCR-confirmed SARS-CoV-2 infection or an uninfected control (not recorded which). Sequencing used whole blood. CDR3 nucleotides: TGTGCCAGCAGTTATCTGCGGGATGAGCAGTTCTTC. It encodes CASSYLRDEQFF.